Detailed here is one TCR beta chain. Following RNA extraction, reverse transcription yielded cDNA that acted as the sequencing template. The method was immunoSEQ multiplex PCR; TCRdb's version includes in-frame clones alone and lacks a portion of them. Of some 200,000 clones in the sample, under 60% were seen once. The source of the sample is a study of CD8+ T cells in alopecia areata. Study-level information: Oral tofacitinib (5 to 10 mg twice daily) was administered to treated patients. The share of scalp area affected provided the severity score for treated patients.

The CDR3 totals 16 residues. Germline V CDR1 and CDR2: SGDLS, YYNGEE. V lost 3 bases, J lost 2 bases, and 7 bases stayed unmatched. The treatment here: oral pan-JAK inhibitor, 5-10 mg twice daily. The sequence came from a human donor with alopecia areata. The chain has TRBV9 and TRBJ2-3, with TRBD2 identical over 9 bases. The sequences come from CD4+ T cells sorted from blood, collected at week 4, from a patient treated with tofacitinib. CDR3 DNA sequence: TGTGCCAGCAGCGCCGAGCGGGGGGCTCTCACAGATACGCAGTATTTT. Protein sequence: CASSAERGALTDTQYF.